The 27 T cell receptor beta chains presented below share a single source sample, sequenced in a study of post-analysis software for immune sequencing data. Points from the study as a whole: With TRBV5-6, TRBV5-1 and TRBV20-1 included, 5 or 6 TRBV segments were more frequent in patients than in controls.

Unique molecular identifiers were built into the TCR beta cDNA libraries. Each CDR3 protein gets one entry after TCRdb re-called the PCR reads with MiXCR. The sample lists about 820,000 distinct CDR3 sequences; about 53% were seen once. Which antigens these TCRs recognize remains unknown. Sample: blood. The receptors shown here come from a girl aged 5-17 years with multiple sclerosis.

V and J are TRBV7-6 and TRBJ2-7; D perhaps matches TRBD2 (5 bases). CDR1 SGHVS and CDR2 FNYEAQ come from the germline V gene. V gave up 4 bases and J gave up 2 bases, with 15 bases separating them. This CDR3 region has 15 residues. CDR3 sequence (DNA): TGTGCCAGCAGCTCATCGATGGAGGAACCCTACGAGCAGTACTTC. Its protein product is CASSSSMEEPYEQYF.

V usage is TRBV2 and J usage is TRBJ2-1; 7 nucleotides match TRBD2. The length of the CDR3 is 15 residues. Germline V lookup: CDR1 SNHLY, CDR2 FYNNEI. The trim removed 3 bases at V and 2 bases at J, leaving 4 bases unmatched. The CDR3 DNA reads TGTGCCAGCAGTGAGTCGAGCGGGGCCTACAATGAGCAGTTCTTC. This encodes CASSESSGAYNEQFF.

This clonotype was seen a few times. J is TRBJ1-1 and V is TRBV12-5; TRBD1 matches at 9 bases. The CDR3 contains 18 residues. Germline lookup yields CDR1 LGHNT and CDR2 FRNRAP. V lost 2 bases, J lost 5 bases, and 15 bases stayed unmatched. CDR3 DNA sequence: TGTGCTAGTGGTTTGAGAGGGGTTCTGGGGACAGGGAATACTGAAGCTTTCTTT. It translates to CASGLRGVLGTGNTEAFF. Supplemented by reference TRBV12-5 and TRBJ1-1, the full variable domain reads DARVTQTPRHKVTEMGQEVTMRCQPILGHNTVFWYRQTMMQGLELLAYFRNRAPLDDSGMPKDRFSAEMPDATLATLKIQPSEPRDSAVYFCASGLRGVLGTGNTEAFFGQGTRLTVV.

This clonotype was counted a few times. V and J are TRBV5-5 and TRBJ2-7; TRBD1 matches at 7 bases. This CDR3 is 14 amino acids long. The germline CDR1 and CDR2 sequences are SGHKS and YYEKEE (reference sequence). The V segment lost 2 bases and the J segment 1 base; nucleotides outside the gene matches: 3. CDR3 bases: TGTGCCAGCAGCTTTACAGGGGCTTCCTACGAGCAGTACTTC. This sequence encodes CASSFTGASYEQYF.

This chain connects TRBV20-1 to TRBJ1-1; tentative D call: TRBD1 (5 bases). V lost 4 bases, J lost 11 bases, and 20 bases lay in between. Germline V gene data show CDR1 as DFQATT and CDR2 as SNEGSKA (reference sequence). CDR3 size: 13 residues. CDR3 amino acids: CSATLRDGGGAFF. In nucleotides, the CDR3 is TGCAGTGCTACACTCCGGGACGGCGGCGGGGCTTTCTTT.

This clonotype turned up a few times. V usage is TRBV5-1 and J usage is TRBJ1-2; the D is unclear. V was shortened by 2 bases and J by 7 bases, with 12 bases between the two germline ends. Germline V gives CDR1 SGHRS, CDR2 YFSETQ. The CDR3 spans 13 residues. CDR3 residues: CASSLGTELGYTF. CDR3 nucleotide sequence: TGCGCCAGCAGCTTAGGAACAGAACTTGGCTACACCTTC.

V usage is TRBV18 and J usage is TRBJ2-4; TRBD1 aligns across 7 bases. TRBJ2-5 matches the DNA end more closely, so the J call is doubtful. CDR1 and CDR2 from the germline V gene are KGHSH and LQKENI. The CDR3 totals 13 residues. The CDR3 spells CASSHGQEETQYF. In DNA, the CDR3 is TGTGCCAGCTCACACGGACAGGAAGAGACCCAGTACTTC.

This clonotype was seen more than once but under ten times. This rearrangement joins TRBV29-1 to TRBJ1-2; 9 bases match TRBD1. The CDR3 loop spans 14 amino acids. Germline CDR1 SQVTM, CDR2 ANQGSEA. V dropped 3 bases and J dropped 4; count of bases not matched to a gene: 6. CDR3 sequence: CSVDPTGGIYGYTF. CDR3 DNA sequence: TGCAGCGTTGATCCGACAGGGGGGATCTATGGCTACACCTTC.

The chain couples TRBV5-1 to TRBJ2-7; 7 bases agree with TRBD1. CDR3 size: 15 residues. From germline, CDR1 is SGHRS and CDR2 YFSETQ. The trim removed 4 bases at V and 7 bases at J, leaving 14 bases unmatched. This chain's CDR3 is CASSPTLGGRYEQYF. CDR3 in DNA: TGCGCCAGCAGCCCCACGTTAGGGGGCAGGTATGAGCAGTACTTC.

This clonotype has just one count. V usage is TRBV6-5 and J usage is TRBJ1-2, with 8 bases identical to TRBD1. Germline values: CDR1 MNHEY, CDR2 SVGAGI. V gave up 0 bases and J gave up 4 bases; unmatched junction bases: 7. CDR3 length: 16 residues. The CDR3 DNA follows: TGTGCCAGCAGTTACTCGGACAGGGTGAATATCTATGGCTACACCTTC. This translates into CASSYSDRVNIYGYTF.

This clonotype was counted between two and nine times. This rearrangement joins TRBV27 to TRBJ1-4; a weak D match, TRBD1 (5 bases). Trimming cost V 4 bases and J 2 bases, with 5 bases left between them. Germline V gene data show CDR1 as MNHEY and CDR2 as SMNVEV (reference sequence). This CDR3 region has 13 residues. CDR3: CASSWGTNEKLFF. DNA of the CDR3: TGTGCCAGCAGTTGGGGGACTAATGAAAAACTGTTTTTT.

This clonotype came up a few times. The rearrangement links TRBV29-1 to TRBJ1-1; TRBD1 matches 7 bases. Germline V CDR1 and CDR2: SQVTM, ANQGSEA. With V trimmed by 7 bases and J by 1 base, 3 bases remained unmatched. The CDR3 is 12 residues long. DNA of the CDR3: TGCAGCGCGGGACAGAAGAACACTGAAGCTTTCTTT. Translated, it gives CSAGQKNTEAFF.

The V call is TRBV29-1, the J call TRBJ1-1; TRBD1 matches 10 bases. Germline V lookup: CDR1 SQVTM, CDR2 ANQGSEA. This CDR3 has 13 amino acids. V was clipped by 6 bases and J by 6 bases; unmatched bases: 7. The CDR3 DNA sequence: TGCAGCGTGACCCGACAGGGGGCCGCTGAAGCTTTCTTT. It codes for CSVTRQGAAEAFF.

The V and J genes are TRBV29-1 and TRBJ2-2; D uncertain. The CDR3 length is 15 residues. Trimming removed 4 bases from V and 0 bases from J, with 12 bases in between. Germline CDR1 SQVTM, CDR2 ANQGSEA. The CDR3 region has the DNA TGCAGCGTTGGTAATGGGCCCTCGAACACCGGGGAGCTGTTTTTT. Encoded protein: CSVGNGPSNTGELFF.

CDR3 amino acids: CASGTTIREQFF. The CDR3 region has the DNA TGCGCCAGCGGGACGACGATTCGTGAGCAGTTCTTC. V and J are TRBV5-1 and TRBJ2-1; possibly TRBD1 or TRBD2 for D (5 bases each). Trimming shortened V by 7 bases and J by 9 bases, and 14 bases separated the two germline ends. The CDR3 has 12 residues. Germline V gives CDR1 SGHRS, CDR2 YFSETQ.

In its sample, this clonotype was seen a few times. The V call is TRBV14, the J call TRBJ2-7; the D gene is possibly TRBD2 (6 bases). The germline CDR1 and CDR2 sequences are SGHDN and FVKESK. The ends were cut back, 4 bases at V and 7 bases at J, with 17 bases in the middle. This CDR3 is built from 14 residues. CDR3 loop: CASSPLGGLEEQYF. Written as DNA, the CDR3 is TGTGCCAGCAGCCCTTTAGGAGGGTTGGAAGAGCAGTACTTC.

V gene TRBV6-5 combines with J gene TRBJ2-5, with D hard to call. The J call may be faulty, since TRBJ2-7 better matches the DNA end. CDR1 and CDR2 from the germline V gene are MNHEY and SVGAGI. This CDR3 has 14 amino acids. CDR3 in amino acids: CASRPRLRNGEQYF. DNA for the CDR3: TGTGCCAGCAGACCTCGGCTCCGGAACGGCGAGCAGTACTTC.

The sample holds a few counts of this clonotype. The gene calls are TRBV20-1 and TRBJ2-1; 7 bases fit TRBD2. After removal of 1 base from V and 5 bases from J, the junction contained 5 bases not matched to a gene. CDR3 size: 14 residues. The V gene's germline CDR1 is DFQATT and CDR2 SNEGSKA (reference sequence). Here the CDR3 reads CSARVGEGNNEQFF. The CDR3 bases are TGCAGTGCTAGAGTGGGGGAGGGGAACAATGAGCAGTTCTTC.

V is TRBV27 and J is TRBJ2-3; 13 positions agree with TRBD2. Germline V lookup: CDR1 MNHEY, CDR2 SMNVEV (reference sequence). The V segment lost 6 bases and the J segment 2 bases; nucleotides outside the gene matches: 11. This CDR3 region has 18 residues. The CDR3 nucleotides are TGTGCCAGCAGCACACGGACTAGCGGGAGACCCTACACAGATACGCAGTATTTT. Its translation: CASSTRTSGRPYTDTQYF.

The chain employs TRBV29-1 and TRBJ2-7; a weak D match, TRBD2 (7 bases). Germline loops: CDR1 SQVTM, CDR2 ANQGSEA. The CDR3 extends over 14 amino acids. V was clipped by 6 bases and J by 0 bases, with 15 bases between them. CDR3: CSVGGQVNSYEQYF. CDR3 sequence (DNA): TGCAGCGTGGGGGGGCAGGTAAACTCCTACGAGCAGTACTTC.

This clonotype turned up a few times. The genes are TRBV25-1 and TRBJ1-2, with a tentative D call TRBD1 (6 bases). V gave up 6 bases and J gave up 4 bases, with 12 bases separating them. Germline-derived CDR1 and CDR2 are MGHDK and SYGVNS. The CDR3 runs to 13 residues. CDR3 residues: CASSGTGIYGYTF. The CDR3 DNA is TGTGCCAGCAGCGGAACAGGGATCTATGGCTACACCTTC.

This clonotype showed up just a few times. The genes are TRBV27 and TRBJ1-1; D gene ambiguous. Trimming left V 3 bases short and J 0 bases short, with 11 bases between. There are 15 residues in the CDR3. Germline CDR1 is MNHEY and CDR2 is SMNVEV (reference sequence). The CDR3 region has the DNA TGTGCCAGCAGTTTGTCTGGTCTCATGAACACTGAAGCTTTCTTT. Amino acids: CASSLSGLMNTEAFF.

V and J are TRBV4-2 and TRBJ2-4; D unresolved. This CDR3 is built from 15 residues. Germline CDR1 reads LGHNA; CDR2 reads YNFKEQ. Trimming took off 0 bases at V and 13 bases at J, with 19 bases between the two ends. Here the CDR3 reads CASSQEFLIYAEQYF. The CDR3 DNA reads as TGTGCCAGCAGCCAAGAGTTCCTAATCTACGCAGAGCAGTACTTC.

About this clonotype itself: The CDR3 end shows no conserved phenylalanine or tryptophan, and so a read error is likely. V gene TRBV7-2 combines with J gene TRBJ2-3, with D tentatively TRBD1 or TRBD2 (6 bases each). Trimming cost V 5 bases and J 0 bases, with 15 bases left between them. The CDR3 consists of 16 residues. Germline assignment: CDR1 SGHTA and CDR2 FQGNSA. CDR3 DNA: TGTGCCAGCAGCACCCAGGGGAGGCGGAGCACAGATACGCAGTATGTT. Protein product: CASSTQGRRSTDTQYV.

In this sample, this clonotype turned up a few times. The chain uses TRBV4-2 and TRBJ2-3; D is unresolved. CDR1 is LGHNA and CDR2 is YNFKEQ in the germline V gene. With 0 bases removed from V and 0 bases from J, the gap between germline ends came to 10 bases. CDR3 length: 16 amino acids. The CDR3 loop reads CASSQDWAASTDTQYF. The CDR3 DNA reads as TGTGCCAGCAGCCAAGACTGGGCCGCTAGCACAGATACGCAGTATTTT.

The chain combines TRBV7-2 with TRBJ2-1; 10 positions match TRBD2. The CDR3 has 19 amino acids. Germline CDR1 SGHTA, CDR2 FQGNSA. The V and J ends lost 6 bases and 1 base, in that order; junction bases with no gene match: 15. CDR3 nucleotide sequence: TGTGCCAGCAGTCCCTCCGGGCGGCTAGCGGGGGAGTCCTACAATGAGCAGTTCTTC. This sequence encodes CASSPSGRLAGESYNEQFF.

This clonotype was observed many times. V usage is TRBV29-1 and J usage is TRBJ2-7, with D possibly being TRBD1 or TRBD2 (6 bases each). The germline CDR1 and CDR2 sequences are SQVTM and ANQGSEA. This CDR3 spans 12 amino acids. Trimming left V 5 bases short and J 0 bases short, with 8 bases between. Here the CDR3 DNA reads TGCAGCGTTAGGGGGGCCTCCTACGAGCAGTACTTC. It is translated as CSVRGASYEQYF.